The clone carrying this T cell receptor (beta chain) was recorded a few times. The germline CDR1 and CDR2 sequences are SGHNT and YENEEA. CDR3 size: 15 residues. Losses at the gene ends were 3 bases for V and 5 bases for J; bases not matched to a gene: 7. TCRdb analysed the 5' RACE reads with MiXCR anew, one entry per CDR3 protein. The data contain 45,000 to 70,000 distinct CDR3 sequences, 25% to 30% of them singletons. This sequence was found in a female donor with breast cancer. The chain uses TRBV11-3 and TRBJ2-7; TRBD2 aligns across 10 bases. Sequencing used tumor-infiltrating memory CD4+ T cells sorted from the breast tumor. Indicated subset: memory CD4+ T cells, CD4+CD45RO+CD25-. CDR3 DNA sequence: TGTGCCAGCAGCTTCCTTAGCGGGAGGAACGACGAGCAGTACTTC. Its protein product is CASSFLSGRNDEQYF.